Following are 16 T cell receptor beta chains from one sample sequenced in a study of shared clonotypes between healthy human individuals. TCRdb keeps only in-frame clones here, not all; method: immunoSEQ multiplex PCR. Among about 2.5 million clones listed, about 90% were seen once. Sequenced material: naive CD4+ T cells from PBMCs. The subset here: CD45RA+ positively selected. The receptors originated from a man aged 18 to 30 in good health. Some clones in this sample may be carry-over from other donors' samples.

J is TRBJ2-5 and V is TRBV5-1, with TRBD1 matching 8 bases. J was trimmed by 0 bases and V by 6 bases; bases with no gene match: 4. The germline gives CDR1 SGHRS, CDR2 YFSETQ. The CDR3 is 14 amino acids. In DNA form, the CDR3 reads TGCGCCAGCAAAAAGGACAGGGACCAAGAGACCCAGTACTTC. It codes for CASKKDRDQETQYF.

The chain links TRBV6-4 to TRBJ2-2; D perhaps matches TRBD1 (5 bases). The CDR3 covers 14 residues. V was cut by 5 bases and J by 1 base, with 8 bases left in between. From germline, CDR1 is MRHNA and CDR2 SNTAGT. The CDR3 region is CASSQGRNTGELFF. The CDR3 DNA follows: TGTGCCAGCAGTCAGGGTCGGAACACCGGGGAGCTGTTTTTT.

The chain joins TRBV30 to TRBJ1-1; D possibly corresponds to TRBD1 (5 bases). The germline gives CDR1 GTSNPN, CDR2 SVGIG (reference sequence). This CDR3 contains 13 residues. V was trimmed by 4 bases and J by 1 base, leaving 10 bases between them. The CDR3 DNA follows: TGTGCCTGGACCGGGACGGGGAACACTGAAGCTTTCTTT. As protein: CAWTGTGNTEAFF.

The chain combines TRBV15 with TRBJ2-5; weak D call: TRBD1 (5 bases). The CDR3 length is 13 residues. Germline assignment: CDR1 LNHNV and CDR2 YYDKDF (reference sequence). Trimming removed 4 bases at V and 4 bases at J, with 10 bases between. CDR3: CATSKGPRETQYF. CDR3 nucleotide sequence: TGTGCCACCAGCAAGGGGCCCCGAGAGACCCAGTACTTC.

The V call is TRBV6-1, the J call TRBJ2-2; 8 bases fit TRBD1. The J segment lost 3 bases and the V segment lost 8 bases, leaving 8 bases of the junction unmatched. Germline CDR1 MNHNS, CDR2 SASEGT. The CDR3 has 15 amino acids. The CDR3 is CASRRTGWDTGELFF. The CDR3 nucleotides are TGTGCCAGCCGTCGGACAGGGTGGGACACCGGGGAGCTGTTTTTT.

This chain connects TRBV30 to TRBJ1-2; no firm D call. The CDR3 spans 12 residues. The germline V gene encodes CDR1 GTSNPN and CDR2 SVGIG (reference sequence). V was pared by 4 bases and J by 6 bases, with 12 bases between. CDR3 sequence reads: CAWTQKGNGYTF. The DNA for the CDR3 is TGTGCCTGGACCCAAAAAGGGAATGGCTACACCTTC.

J is TRBJ1-4 and V is TRBV19, with a possible D match to TRBD1 (5 bases). The V gene lost 6 bases and the J gene lost 0 bases, with 11 bases spanning the gap. CDR1 and CDR2 from the germline V gene are LNHDA and SQIVND (reference sequence). The CDR3 extends over 15 amino acids. The CDR3 region is CASSAQGATNEKLFF. The DNA for the CDR3 is TGTGCCAGTAGCGCTCAGGGAGCAACTAATGAAAAACTGTTTTTT.

This clone has just one count. The rearrangement links TRBV29-1 to TRBJ2-3; 7 bases map to TRBD1. Germline V CDR1 and CDR2: SQVTM, ANQGSEA. The CDR3 runs 13 residues. The J segment lost 2 bases and the V segment lost 5 bases, leaving 4 bases of the junction unmatched. The CDR3 DNA sequence: TGCAGCGTTCATCAGGGGGTCACAGATACGCAGTATTTT. This sequence encodes CSVHQGVTDTQYF.

The rearrangement joins TRBV2 to TRBJ2-3; possibly TRBD2 for D (5 bases). CDR3 size: 16 residues. V dropped 2 bases and J dropped 2 bases, with 14 bases sitting between them. Germline loops: CDR1 SNHLY, CDR2 FYNNEI. Here the CDR3 DNA reads TGTGCCAGCAGTGAATATAGGGCGGGTCTCACAGATACGCAGTATTTT. Translated, it gives CASSEYRAGLTDTQYF.

The chain joins TRBV28 to TRBJ1-2; 7 bases map to TRBD1. Germline V gene sequence: CDR1 MDHEN, CDR2 SYDVKM. V lost 10 bases and J lost 4; bases outside the gene matches: 12. The CDR3 runs 14 residues. The CDR3 DNA follows: TGTGCCATTACGGAGGGGGCCCTGACCTATGGCTACACCTTC. Amino acid sequence: CAITEGALTYGYTF.

This clone occurred once. The chain recombines TRBV28 with TRBJ1-6, with a tentative D call TRBD1 (5 bases). CDR1 and CDR2 (germline): MDHEN, SYDVKM. Trimming stripped 4 bases from V and 13 bases from J, with 14 bases between. CDR3 length: 13 amino acids. The CDR3 protein is CASSSPQVTPLHF. Written as DNA, the CDR3 is TGTGCCAGCAGTTCCCCACAGGTGACGCCCCTCCACTTT.

This rearrangement joins TRBV19 to TRBJ1-5, with D unresolved. V lost 6 bases and J 3 bases, leaving 9 bases between the germline ends. Germline V gene lookup returns CDR1 LNHDA and CDR2 SQIVND (reference sequence). The length of the CDR3 is 13 residues. Here the CDR3 DNA reads TGTGCCAGTAGCCCCCGGCCCAATCAGCCCCAGCATTTT. This sequence encodes CASSPRPNQPQHF.

The chain employs TRBV5-6 and TRBJ2-1; D is undetermined. Germline lookup yields CDR1 SGHDT and CDR2 YYEEEE. Between the trimmed V and J ends, which lost 2 bases and 7 bases, there was a span of 13 bases. The CDR3 has 14 amino acids. CDR3 residues: CASSLGPWDNEQFF. The CDR3 DNA follows: TGTGCCAGCAGCTTAGGTCCATGGGATAATGAGCAGTTCTTC.

Concerning this clone itself: The same CDR3 also results from other DNA sequences found in this sample. V gene TRBV6-5 combines with J gene TRBJ2-5; 7 bases are a match to TRBD1. Germline CDR1 MNHEY, CDR2 SVGAGI. V shed 6 bases, J shed 2 bases, and the junction held 6 bases outside the gene matches. There are 14 residues in the CDR3. DNA for the CDR3: TGTGCCAGCAGCCGTCGGACAGGACAAGAGACCCAGTACTTC. Its protein product is CASSRRTGQETQYF.

This clone was detected only once. J is TRBJ1-5 and V is TRBV4-1; D gene uncertain. Per germline, CDR1 MGHRA and CDR2 YSYEKL. The CDR3 has 16 amino acids. Trimming removed 1 base from V and 0 bases from J, with 10 bases in between. The CDR3 is CASSQGGLDSNQPQHF. DNA of the CDR3: TGCGCCAGCAGCCAAGGGGGTTTGGATAGCAATCAGCCCCAGCATTTT.

Here the CDR3 reads CASSPPLAVSYEQYF. CDR3 DNA: TGTGCCAGCAGTCCACCTTTGGCAGTTTCCTACGAGCAGTACTTC. The chain has TRBV28 and TRBJ2-7; D gene unclear. Looked up from germline, CDR1 is MDHEN and CDR2 is SYDVKM. V was clipped by 5 bases and J by 1 base, with 15 bases between them. This CDR3 is 15 amino acids long.